This record concerns one T cell receptor beta chain sequence. Germline CDR1 is LNHDA and CDR2 is SQIVND (reference sequence). The V end lost 1 base, the J end lost 7 bases, and 13 bases lay between the germline ends. The CDR3 has 15 amino acids. These data belong to a study of immune evolution from preneoplasia to lung adenocarcinoma. Clones were sequenced by immunoSEQ multiplex PCR, and TCRdb holds only the in-frame ones, with some missing. The sample shows about 1,900 clones, 70% to 85% of them seen only once. The TCR sequence derives from a person aged 45 to 59 with lung adenocarcinoma. The sequencing sample was made of FFPE invasive lung adenocarcinoma tissue. This chain links TRBV19 with TRBJ1-4; no clear D. DNA of the CDR3: TGTGCCAGTAGTATAGGGCTCAGTCAAGGTGAAAAACTGTTTTTT. Translated: CASSIGLSQGEKLFF.